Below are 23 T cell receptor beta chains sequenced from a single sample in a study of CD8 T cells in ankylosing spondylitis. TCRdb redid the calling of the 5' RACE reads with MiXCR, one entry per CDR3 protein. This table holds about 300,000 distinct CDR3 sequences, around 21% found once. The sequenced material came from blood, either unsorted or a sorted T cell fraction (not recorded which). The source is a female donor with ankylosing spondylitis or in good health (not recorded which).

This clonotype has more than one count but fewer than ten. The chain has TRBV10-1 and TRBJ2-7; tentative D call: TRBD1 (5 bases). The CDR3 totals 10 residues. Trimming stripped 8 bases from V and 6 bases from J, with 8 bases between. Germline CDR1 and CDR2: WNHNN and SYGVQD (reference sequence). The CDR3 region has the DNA TGCGCCAGCCAGGGAAGCGAGCAGTACTTC. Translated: CASQGSEQYF.

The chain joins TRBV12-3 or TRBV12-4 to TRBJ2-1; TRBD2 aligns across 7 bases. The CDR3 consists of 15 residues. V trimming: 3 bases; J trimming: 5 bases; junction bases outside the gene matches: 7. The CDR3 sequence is CASSFSGRAHNEQFF. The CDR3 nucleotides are TGTGCCAGCAGTTTCAGTGGGAGGGCCCACAATGAGCAGTTCTTC.

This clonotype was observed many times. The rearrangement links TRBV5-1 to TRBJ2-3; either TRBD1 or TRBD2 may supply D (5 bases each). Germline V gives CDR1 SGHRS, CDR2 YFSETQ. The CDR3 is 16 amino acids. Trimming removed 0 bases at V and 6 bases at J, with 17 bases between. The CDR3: CASSLEGPKSSDTQYF. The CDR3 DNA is TGCGCCAGCAGCTTGGAGGGACCCAAATCTTCCGATACGCAGTATTTT.

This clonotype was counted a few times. In DNA, the CDR3 is TGTGCCAGCAGCCAAGGCGGACAGGGCGGCTCCTACGAGCAGTACTTC. Translating gives CASSQGGQGGSYEQYF. The chain uses TRBV4-2 and TRBJ2-7; 8 bases match TRBD1. V lost 1 base, J lost 0 bases, and 5 bases stayed unmatched. The CDR3 sequence is 16 residues long. Germline CDR1 LGHNA, CDR2 YNFKEQ.

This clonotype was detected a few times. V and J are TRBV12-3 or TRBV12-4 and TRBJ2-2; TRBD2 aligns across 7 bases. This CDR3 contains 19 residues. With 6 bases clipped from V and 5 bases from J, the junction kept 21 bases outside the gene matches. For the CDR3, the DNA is TGTGCCAGCAGGGACCCTGGTTCGAGGGCGGGAGTACGGACCGGGGAGCTGTTTTTT. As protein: CASRDPGSRAGVRTGELFF.

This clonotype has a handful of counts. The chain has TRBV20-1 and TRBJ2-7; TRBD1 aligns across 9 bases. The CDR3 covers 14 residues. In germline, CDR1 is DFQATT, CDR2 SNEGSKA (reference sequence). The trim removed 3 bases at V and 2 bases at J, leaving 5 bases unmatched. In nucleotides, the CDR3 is TGCAGTGCTAGTCCGGACAGGGGAGCCTACGAGCAGTACTTC. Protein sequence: CSASPDRGAYEQYF.

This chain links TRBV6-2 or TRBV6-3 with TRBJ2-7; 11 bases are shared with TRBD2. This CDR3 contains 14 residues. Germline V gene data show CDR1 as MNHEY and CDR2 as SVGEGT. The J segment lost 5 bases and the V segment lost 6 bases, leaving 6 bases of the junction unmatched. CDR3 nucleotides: TGTGCCAGCAGACCACTAGCGGGAGTCCACGAGCAGTACTTC. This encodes CASRPLAGVHEQYF.

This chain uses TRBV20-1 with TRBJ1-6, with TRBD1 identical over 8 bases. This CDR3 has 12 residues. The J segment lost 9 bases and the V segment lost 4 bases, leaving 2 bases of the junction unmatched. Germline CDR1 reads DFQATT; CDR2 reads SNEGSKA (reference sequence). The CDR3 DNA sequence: TGCAGTGCTAATACAGGGGGTTCACCCCTCCACTTT. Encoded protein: CSANTGGSPLHF.

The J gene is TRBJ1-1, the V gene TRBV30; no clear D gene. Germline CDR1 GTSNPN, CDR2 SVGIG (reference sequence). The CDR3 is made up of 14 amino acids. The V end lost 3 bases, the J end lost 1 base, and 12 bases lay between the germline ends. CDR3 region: CAWSPLGGNTEAFF. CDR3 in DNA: TGTGCCTGGAGCCCTCTCGGTGGGAACACTGAAGCTTTCTTT.

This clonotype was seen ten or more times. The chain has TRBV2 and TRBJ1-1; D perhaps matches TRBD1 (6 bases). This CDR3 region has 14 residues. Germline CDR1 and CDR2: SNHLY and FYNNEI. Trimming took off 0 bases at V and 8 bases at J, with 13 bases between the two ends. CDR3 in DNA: TGTGCCAGCAGTGAAGCGACTTTCAGGGGCGAAGCTTTCTTT. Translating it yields CASSEATFRGEAFF.

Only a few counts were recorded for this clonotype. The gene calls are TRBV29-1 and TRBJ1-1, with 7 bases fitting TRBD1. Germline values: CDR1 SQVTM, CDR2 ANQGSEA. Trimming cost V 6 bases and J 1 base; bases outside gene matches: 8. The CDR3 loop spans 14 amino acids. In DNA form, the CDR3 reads TGCAGCGTAAAACGGCGACAGGGGAACACTGAAGCTTTCTTT. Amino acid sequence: CSVKRRQGNTEAFF.

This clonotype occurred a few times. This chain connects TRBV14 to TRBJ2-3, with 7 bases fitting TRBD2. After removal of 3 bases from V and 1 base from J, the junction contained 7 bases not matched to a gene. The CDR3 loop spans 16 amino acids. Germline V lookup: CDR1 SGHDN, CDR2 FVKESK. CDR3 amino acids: CASSHRAGIGTDTQYF. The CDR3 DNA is TGTGCCAGCAGCCACAGAGCGGGAATAGGCACAGATACGCAGTATTTT.

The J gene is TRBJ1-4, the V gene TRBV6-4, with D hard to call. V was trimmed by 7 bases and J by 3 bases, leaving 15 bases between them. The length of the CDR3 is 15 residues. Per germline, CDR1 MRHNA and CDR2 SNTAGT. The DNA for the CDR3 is TGTGCCAGCACCCCGAAGAGGTCGGCTAATGAAAAACTGTTTTTT. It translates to CASTPKRSANEKLFF.

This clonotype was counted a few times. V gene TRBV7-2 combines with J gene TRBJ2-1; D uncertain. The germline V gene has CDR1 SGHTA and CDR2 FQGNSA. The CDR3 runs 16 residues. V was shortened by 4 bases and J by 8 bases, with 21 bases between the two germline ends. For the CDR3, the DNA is TGTGCCAGCAGCTCGCAGAGTGGCGCCGGCGGCGATGAGCAGTTCTTC. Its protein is CASSSQSGAGGDEQFF. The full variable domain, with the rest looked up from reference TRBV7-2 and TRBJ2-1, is GAGVSQSPSNKVTEKGKDVELRCDPISGHTALYWYRQSLGQGLEFLIYFQGNSAPDKSGLPSDRFSAERTGGSVSTLTIQRTQQEDSAVYLCASSSQSGAGGDEQFFGPGTRLTVL.

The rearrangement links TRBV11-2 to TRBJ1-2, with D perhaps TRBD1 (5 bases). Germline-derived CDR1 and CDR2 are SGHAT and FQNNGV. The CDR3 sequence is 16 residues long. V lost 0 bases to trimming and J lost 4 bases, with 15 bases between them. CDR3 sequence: CASSLEPGRLLYGYTF. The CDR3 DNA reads TGTGCCAGCAGCTTAGAACCGGGACGACTCCTCTATGGCTACACCTTC.

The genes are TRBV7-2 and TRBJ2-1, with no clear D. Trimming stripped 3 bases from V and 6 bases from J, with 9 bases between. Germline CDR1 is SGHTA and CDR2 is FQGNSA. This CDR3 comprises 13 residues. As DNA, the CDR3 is TGTGCCAGCAGCTTCGCGGCGGCCAATGAGCAGTTCTTC. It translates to CASSFAAANEQFF.

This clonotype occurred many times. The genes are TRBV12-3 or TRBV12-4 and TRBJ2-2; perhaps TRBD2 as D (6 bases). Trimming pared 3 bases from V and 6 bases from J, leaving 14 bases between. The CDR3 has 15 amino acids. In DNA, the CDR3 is TGTGCCAGCAGTTTTGCGCCGGGAGTCTCCGGGGAGCTGTTTTTT. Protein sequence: CASSFAPGVSGELFF.

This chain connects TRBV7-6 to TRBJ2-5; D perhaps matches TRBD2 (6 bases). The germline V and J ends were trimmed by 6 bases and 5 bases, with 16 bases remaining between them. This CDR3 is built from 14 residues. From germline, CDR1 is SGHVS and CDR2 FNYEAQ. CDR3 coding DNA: TGTGCCAGCAGTTTCCGGCGGGACGGGGAGACCCAGTACTTC. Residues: CASSFRRDGETQYF.

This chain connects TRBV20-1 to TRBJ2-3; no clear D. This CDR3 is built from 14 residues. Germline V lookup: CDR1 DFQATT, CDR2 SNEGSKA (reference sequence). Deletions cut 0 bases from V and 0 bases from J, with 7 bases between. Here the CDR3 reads CSARDPPSTDTQYF. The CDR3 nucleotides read TGCAGTGCTAGAGATCCCCCCAGCACAGATACGCAGTATTTT.

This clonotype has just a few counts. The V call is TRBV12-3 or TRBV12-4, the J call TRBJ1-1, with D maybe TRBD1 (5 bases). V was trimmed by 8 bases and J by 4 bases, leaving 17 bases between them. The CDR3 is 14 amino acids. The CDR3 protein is CASLTAGRSTEAFF. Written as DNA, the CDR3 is TGTGCCAGCCTTACGGCAGGGCGGAGCACTGAAGCTTTCTTT.

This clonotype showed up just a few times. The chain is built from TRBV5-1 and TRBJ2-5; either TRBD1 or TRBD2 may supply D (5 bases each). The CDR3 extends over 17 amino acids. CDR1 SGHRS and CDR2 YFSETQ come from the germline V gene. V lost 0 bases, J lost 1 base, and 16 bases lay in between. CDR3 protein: CASSLGTGTPPQETQYF. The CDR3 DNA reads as TGCGCCAGCAGCTTGGGAACCGGGACGCCCCCCCAAGAGACCCAGTACTTC. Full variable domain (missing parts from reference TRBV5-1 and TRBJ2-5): KAGVTQTPRYLIKTRGQQVTLSCSPISGHRSVSWYQQTPGQGLQFLFEYFSETQRNKGNFPGRFSGRQFSNSRSEMNVSTLELGDSALYLCASSLGTGTPPQETQYFGPGTRLLVL.

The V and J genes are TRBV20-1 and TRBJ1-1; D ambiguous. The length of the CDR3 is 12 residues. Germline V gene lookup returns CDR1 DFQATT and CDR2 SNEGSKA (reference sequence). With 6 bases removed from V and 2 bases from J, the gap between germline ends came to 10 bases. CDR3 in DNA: TGCAGTGCCGCGGGGAGTAACACTGAAGCTTTCTTT. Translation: CSAAGSNTEAFF.

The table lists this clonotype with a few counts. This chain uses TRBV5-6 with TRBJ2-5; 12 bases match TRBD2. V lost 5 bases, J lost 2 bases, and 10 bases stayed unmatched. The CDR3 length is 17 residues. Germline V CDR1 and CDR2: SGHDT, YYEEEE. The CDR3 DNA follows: TGTGCCAGCAGACTGTCCGGGACTAGCGGGTTACAAGAGACCCAGTACTTC. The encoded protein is CASRLSGTSGLQETQYF.